This T cell receptor (beta chain) is from a study of cytomegalovirus exposure and HLA in healthy donors. Study overall: The Caucasian-associated ancestry cluster held around 76% of around 380 genotyped donors.

With respect to this clone: The antigen remains undetermined.

The CDR3 loop spans 13 amino acids. CDR1 PRHDT and CDR2 FYEKMQ come from the germline V gene (reference sequence). Trimming shortened V by 4 bases and J by 1 base, and 7 bases separated the two germline ends. PCR primers comprised 60 Vbeta and 13 Jbeta primers. Data came from immunoSEQ multiplex PCR; TCRdb stores just in-frame clones and leaves some out. The sample yields around 74,000 clones, 70% to 80% seen once. General study findings and limits: According to a later analysis, donors in an Asian-associated ancestry cluster reportedly had fewer N-insertions than the approximately 720-donor mean. The productive fraction for most TCR beta V segments was about 90% or about 30% in an earlier analysis. Later analysis demonstrated an association between a missense DCLRE1C variant and TCR beta V- and J-gene trimming.

Sequenced input: PBMCs. The sequence was collected from a man in his thirties or forties in good health and CMV-seronegative. The chain carries TRBV13 and TRBJ1-1; D gene unclear. CDR3 DNA: TGTGCCAGCAGCTCGGTTTCGAACACTGAAGCTTTCTTT. Translation: CASSSVSNTEAFF.